The 4 T cell receptor beta chains given below trace back to one sample, sequenced in a study of graft-versus-host responses after intestinal transplantation. No antigen is known for these receptors. The protocol was immunoSEQ multiplex PCR, while the TCRdb copy is restricted to in-frame clones and leaves out a portion. The sample consists of about 84,000 clones, approximately 89% of them appearing once. The material sequenced was unstimulated CD4+ T cells sorted from spleen or lymph node cells, taken before transplant. These receptors were obtained from a human donor who was the organ donor for an intestinal transplant.

The chain combines TRBV21-1 with TRBJ2-5; no DNA check was done on the table's D call, TRBD2. TRBV21-1 is a pseudogene locus. The CDR3 contains 17 residues. The CDR3 loop reads CASSFFPGTSGKETQYF. The CDR3 DNA reads TGTGCCAGCTCCTTTTTCCCCGGGACTAGCGGGAAAGAGACCCAGTACTTC.

The chain couples TRBV6-1 to TRBJ1-4; a weak D match, TRBD1 (5 bases). Per the germline V gene, CDR1 is MNHNS and CDR2 is SASEGT. The CDR3 runs to 13 residues. V gave up 7 bases and J gave up 8 bases, with 14 bases separating them. The CDR3: CASIGGAREKLFF. CDR3 in DNA: TGTGCCAGCATAGGAGGGGCTCGAGAAAAACTGTTTTTT.

This rearrangement joins TRBV28 to TRBJ1-2, with 7 bases lining up with TRBD1. The germline CDR1 and CDR2 sequences are MDHEN and SYDVKM. V lost 7 bases, J lost 4 bases, and 9 bases stayed unmatched. The CDR3 extends over 14 amino acids. The CDR3 here is CASTRQRTGYGYTF. CDR3 in DNA: TGTGCCAGCACCCGACAGAGGACAGGCTATGGCTACACCTTC.

This clone was seen once. The gene calls are TRBV6-5 and TRBJ2-5; D may be TRBD2 (7 bases). The germline V gene encodes CDR1 MNHEY and CDR2 SVGAGI. This CDR3 comprises 14 residues. Deletions cut 6 bases from V and 2 bases from J, with 13 bases between. The CDR3 reads CASRGGGLQETQYF. The DNA of the CDR3 is TGTGCCAGCAGGGGCGGGGGCCTACAAGAGACCCAGTACTTC.